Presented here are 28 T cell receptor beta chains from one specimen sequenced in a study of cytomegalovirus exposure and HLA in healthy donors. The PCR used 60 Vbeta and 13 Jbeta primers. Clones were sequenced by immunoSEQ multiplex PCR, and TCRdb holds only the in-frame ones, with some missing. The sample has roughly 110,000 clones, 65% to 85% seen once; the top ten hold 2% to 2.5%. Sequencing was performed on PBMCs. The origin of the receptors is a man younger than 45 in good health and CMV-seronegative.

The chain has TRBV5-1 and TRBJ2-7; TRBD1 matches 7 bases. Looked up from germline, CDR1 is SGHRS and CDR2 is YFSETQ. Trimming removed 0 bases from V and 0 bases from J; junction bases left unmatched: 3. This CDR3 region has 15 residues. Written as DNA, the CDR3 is TGCGCCAGCAGCTTGGAACAGGGGAGCTCCTACGAGCAGTACTTC. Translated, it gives CASSLEQGSSYEQYF.

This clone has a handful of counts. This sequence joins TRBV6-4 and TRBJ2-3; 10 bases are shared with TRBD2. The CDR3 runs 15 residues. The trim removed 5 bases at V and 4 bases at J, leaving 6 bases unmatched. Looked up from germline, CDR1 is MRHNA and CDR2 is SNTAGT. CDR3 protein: CASSSGRADADTQYF. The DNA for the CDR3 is TGTGCCAGCAGTAGCGGGAGGGCCGATGCAGATACGCAGTATTTT.

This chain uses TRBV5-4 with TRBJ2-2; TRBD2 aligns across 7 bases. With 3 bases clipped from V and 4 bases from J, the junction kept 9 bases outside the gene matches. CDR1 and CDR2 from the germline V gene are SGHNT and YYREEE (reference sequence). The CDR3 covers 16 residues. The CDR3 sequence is CASSSPGLLSTGELFF. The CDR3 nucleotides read TGTGCCAGCAGCTCCCCGGGACTATTGAGCACCGGGGAGCTGTTTTTT.

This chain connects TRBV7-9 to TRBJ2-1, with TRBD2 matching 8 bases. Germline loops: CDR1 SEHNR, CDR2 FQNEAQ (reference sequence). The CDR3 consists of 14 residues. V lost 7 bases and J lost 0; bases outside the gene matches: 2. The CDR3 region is CASTSGSSYNEQFF. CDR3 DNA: TGTGCCAGCACCAGCGGGAGCTCCTACAATGAGCAGTTCTTC. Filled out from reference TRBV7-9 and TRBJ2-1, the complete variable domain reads DTGVSQNPRHKITKRGQNVTFRCDPISEHNRLYWYRQTLGQGPEFLTYFQNEAQLEKSRLLSDRFSAERPKGSFSTLEIQRTEQGDSAMYLCASTSGSSYNEQFFGPGTRLTVL.

The CDR3: CAWSVTFGYTF. CDR3 DNA: TGTGCCTGGAGTGTCACATTTGGCTACACCTTC. The chain recombines TRBV30 with TRBJ1-2; D gene ambiguous. Germline CDR1 is GTSNPN and CDR2 is SVGIG (reference sequence). This CDR3 spans 11 amino acids. Between the trimmed V and J ends, which lost 0 bases and 7 bases, there was a span of 6 bases.

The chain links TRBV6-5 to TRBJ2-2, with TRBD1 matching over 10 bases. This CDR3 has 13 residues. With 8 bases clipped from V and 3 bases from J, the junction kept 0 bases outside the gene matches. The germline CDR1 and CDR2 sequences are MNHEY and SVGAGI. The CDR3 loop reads CASGQGDTGELFF. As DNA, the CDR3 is TGTGCCAGCGGACAGGGGGACACCGGGGAGCTGTTTTTT.

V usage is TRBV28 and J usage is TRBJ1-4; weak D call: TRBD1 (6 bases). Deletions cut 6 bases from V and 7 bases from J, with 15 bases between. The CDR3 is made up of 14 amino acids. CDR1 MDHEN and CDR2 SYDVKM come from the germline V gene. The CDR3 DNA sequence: TGTGCCAGCAGCCAGGGGATGCGCGCTGAAAAACTGTTTTTT. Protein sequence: CASSQGMRAEKLFF.

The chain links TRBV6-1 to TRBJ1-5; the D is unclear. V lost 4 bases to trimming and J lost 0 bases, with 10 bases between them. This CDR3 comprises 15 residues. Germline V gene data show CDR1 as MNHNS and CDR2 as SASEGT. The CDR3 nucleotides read TGTGCCAGCAGTGGCCTAAATTATAGCAATCAGCCCCAGCATTTT. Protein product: CASSGLNYSNQPQHF.

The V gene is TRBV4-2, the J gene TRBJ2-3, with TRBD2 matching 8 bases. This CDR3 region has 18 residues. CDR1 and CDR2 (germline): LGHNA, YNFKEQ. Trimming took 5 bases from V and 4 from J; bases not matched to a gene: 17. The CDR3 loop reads CASSSRPLGAGVADTQYF. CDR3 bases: TGTGCCAGCAGCTCCCGCCCGCTCGGAGCGGGGGTGGCAGATACGCAGTATTTT.

The CDR3 nucleotides read TGTGCCAGCTGGGGTGGGCTAGCGGGACCTGGGGACACCGGGGAGCTGTTTTTT. As protein: CASWGGLAGPGDTGELFF. The chain combines TRBV2 with TRBJ2-2; 9 positions agree with TRBD2. Germline V gene data show CDR1 as SNHLY and CDR2 as FYNNEI. The CDR3 covers 18 residues. The junction had 16 bases not matched to a gene; V was cut back by 8 bases and J by 3 bases.

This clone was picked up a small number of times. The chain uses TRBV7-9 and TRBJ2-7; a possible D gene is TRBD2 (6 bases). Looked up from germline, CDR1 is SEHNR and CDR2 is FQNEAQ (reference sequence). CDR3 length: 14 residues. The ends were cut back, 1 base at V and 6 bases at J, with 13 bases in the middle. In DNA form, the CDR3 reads TGTGCCAGCAGCTTAGAGCGAGCCGGGGGCGAGCAGTACTTC. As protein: CASSLERAGGEQYF.

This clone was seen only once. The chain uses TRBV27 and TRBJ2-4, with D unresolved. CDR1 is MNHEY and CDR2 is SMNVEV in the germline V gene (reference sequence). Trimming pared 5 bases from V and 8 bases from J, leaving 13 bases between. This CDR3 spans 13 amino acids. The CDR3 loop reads CASSKTGTDIQYF. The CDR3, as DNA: TGTGCCAGCAGTAAAACCGGCACAGACATTCAGTACTTC.

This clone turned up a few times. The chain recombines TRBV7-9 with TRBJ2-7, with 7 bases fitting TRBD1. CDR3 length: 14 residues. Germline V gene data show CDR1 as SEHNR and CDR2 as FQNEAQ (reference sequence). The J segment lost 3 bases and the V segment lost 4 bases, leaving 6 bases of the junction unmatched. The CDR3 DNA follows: TGTGCCAGCAGCTCGGGACAGTCGAGCTACGAGCAGTACTTC. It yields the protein CASSSGQSSYEQYF.

Here the CDR3 reads CAWSVRRAYGYTF. In nucleotides, the CDR3 is TGTGCCTGGAGTGTACGCAGGGCCTATGGCTACACCTTC. The chain uses TRBV30 and TRBJ1-2; D is possibly TRBD1 (5 bases). Deletions cut 0 bases from V and 4 bases from J, with 9 bases between. The CDR3 is 13 amino acids. The germline gives CDR1 GTSNPN, CDR2 SVGIG (reference sequence). Filled out from reference TRBV30 and TRBJ1-2, the complete variable domain reads SQTIHQWPATLVQPVGSPLSLECTVEGTSNPNLYWYRQAAGRGLQLLFYSVGIGQISSEVPQNLSASRPQDRQFILSSKKLLLSDSGFYLCAWSVRRAYGYTFGSGTRLTVV.

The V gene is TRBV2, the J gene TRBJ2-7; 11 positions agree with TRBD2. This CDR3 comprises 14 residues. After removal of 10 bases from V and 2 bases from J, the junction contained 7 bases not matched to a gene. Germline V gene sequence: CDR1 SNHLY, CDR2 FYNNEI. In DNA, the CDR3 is TGTGCCACCCTGACTAGCGGGGAAACCTACGAGCAGTACTTC. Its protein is CATLTSGETYEQYF.

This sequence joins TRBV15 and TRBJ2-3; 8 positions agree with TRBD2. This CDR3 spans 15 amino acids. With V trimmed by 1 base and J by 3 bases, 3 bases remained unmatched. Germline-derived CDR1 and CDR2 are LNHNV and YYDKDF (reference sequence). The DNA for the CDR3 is TGTGCCACCAGCAGAGGAAAGCGGGGGACAGATACGCAGTATTTT. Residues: CATSRGKRGTDTQYF.

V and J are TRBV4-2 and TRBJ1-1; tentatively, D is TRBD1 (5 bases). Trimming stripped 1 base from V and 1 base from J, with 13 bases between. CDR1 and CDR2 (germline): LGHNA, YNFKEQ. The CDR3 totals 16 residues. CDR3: CASSQAGYGGNTEAFF. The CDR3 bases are TGTGCCAGCAGCCAAGCAGGGTATGGCGGGAACACTGAAGCTTTCTTT.

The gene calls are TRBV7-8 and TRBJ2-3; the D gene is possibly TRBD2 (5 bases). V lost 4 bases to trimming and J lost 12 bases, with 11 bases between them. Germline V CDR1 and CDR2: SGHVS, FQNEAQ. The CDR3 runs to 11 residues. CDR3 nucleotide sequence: TGTGCCAGCAGCTCGGACTCGATCCAGTATTTT. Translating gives CASSSDSIQYF.

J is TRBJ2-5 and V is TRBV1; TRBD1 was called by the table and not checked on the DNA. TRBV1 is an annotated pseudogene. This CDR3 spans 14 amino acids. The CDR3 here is CTSSQGIWPETQYF. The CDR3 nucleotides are TGCACCAGCAGCCAGGGCATCTGGCCGGAGACCCAGTACTTC.

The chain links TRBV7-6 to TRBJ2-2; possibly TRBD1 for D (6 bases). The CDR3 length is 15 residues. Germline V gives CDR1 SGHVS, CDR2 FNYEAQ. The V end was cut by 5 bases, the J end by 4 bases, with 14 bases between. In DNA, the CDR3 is TGTGCCAGCAGCCCCGCAGACAGGTCCACCGGGGAGCTGTTTTTT. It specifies CASSPADRSTGELFF.

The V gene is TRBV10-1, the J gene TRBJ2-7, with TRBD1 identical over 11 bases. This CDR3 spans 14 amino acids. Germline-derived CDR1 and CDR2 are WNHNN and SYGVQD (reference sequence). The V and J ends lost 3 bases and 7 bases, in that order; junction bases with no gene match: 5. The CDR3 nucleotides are TGCGCCAGCAGTGAAGGACAGGGGGCTCGTGAGCAGTACTTC. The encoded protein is CASSEGQGAREQYF.

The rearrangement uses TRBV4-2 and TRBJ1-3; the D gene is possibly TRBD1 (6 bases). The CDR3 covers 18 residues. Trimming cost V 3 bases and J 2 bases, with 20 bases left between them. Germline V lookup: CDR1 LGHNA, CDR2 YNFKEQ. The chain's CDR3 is CASSHSLGGAGAGNTIYF. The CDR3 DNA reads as TGTGCCAGCAGCCATTCCCTGGGGGGGGCTGGAGCTGGAAACACCATATATTTT.

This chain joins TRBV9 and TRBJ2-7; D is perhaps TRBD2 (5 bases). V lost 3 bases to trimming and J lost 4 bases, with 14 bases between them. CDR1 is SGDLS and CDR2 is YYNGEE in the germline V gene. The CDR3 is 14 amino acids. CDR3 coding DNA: TGTGCCAGCAGCGCATCACTAGGCCCATACGAGCAGTACTTC. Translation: CASSASLGPYEQYF.

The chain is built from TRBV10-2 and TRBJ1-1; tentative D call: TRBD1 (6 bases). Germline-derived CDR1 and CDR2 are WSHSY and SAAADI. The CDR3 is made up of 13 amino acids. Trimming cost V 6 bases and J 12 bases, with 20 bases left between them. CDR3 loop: CASRSLTGGTSFF. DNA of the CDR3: TGCGCCAGCAGATCGTTGACGGGGGGCACGTCTTTCTTT.

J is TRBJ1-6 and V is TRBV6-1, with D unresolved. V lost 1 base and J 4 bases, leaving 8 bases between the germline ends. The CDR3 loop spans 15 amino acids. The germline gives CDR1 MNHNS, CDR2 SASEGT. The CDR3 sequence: CASSEDAGYNSPLHF. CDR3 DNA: TGTGCCAGCAGTGAAGACGCCGGGTATAATTCACCCCTCCACTTT.

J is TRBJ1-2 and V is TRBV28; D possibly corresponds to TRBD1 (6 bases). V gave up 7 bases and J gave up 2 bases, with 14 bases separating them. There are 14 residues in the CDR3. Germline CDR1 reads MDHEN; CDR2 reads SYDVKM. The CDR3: CASTFQGLNYGYTF. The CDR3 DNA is TGTGCCAGCACCTTTCAGGGGCTGAACTATGGCTACACCTTC.

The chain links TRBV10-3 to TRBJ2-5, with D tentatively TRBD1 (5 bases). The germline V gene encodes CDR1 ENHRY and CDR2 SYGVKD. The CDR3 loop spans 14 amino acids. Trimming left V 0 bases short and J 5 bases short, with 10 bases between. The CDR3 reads CAISESQGRETQYF. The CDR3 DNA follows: TGTGCCATCAGTGAGTCTCAGGGTCGGGAGACCCAGTACTTC.

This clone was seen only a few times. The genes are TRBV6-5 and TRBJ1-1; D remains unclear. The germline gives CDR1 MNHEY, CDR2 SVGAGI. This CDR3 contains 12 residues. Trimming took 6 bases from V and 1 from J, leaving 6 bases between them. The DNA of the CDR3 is TGTGCCAGCAGGAGGGCGAACACTGAAGCTTTCTTT. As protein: CASRRANTEAFF.